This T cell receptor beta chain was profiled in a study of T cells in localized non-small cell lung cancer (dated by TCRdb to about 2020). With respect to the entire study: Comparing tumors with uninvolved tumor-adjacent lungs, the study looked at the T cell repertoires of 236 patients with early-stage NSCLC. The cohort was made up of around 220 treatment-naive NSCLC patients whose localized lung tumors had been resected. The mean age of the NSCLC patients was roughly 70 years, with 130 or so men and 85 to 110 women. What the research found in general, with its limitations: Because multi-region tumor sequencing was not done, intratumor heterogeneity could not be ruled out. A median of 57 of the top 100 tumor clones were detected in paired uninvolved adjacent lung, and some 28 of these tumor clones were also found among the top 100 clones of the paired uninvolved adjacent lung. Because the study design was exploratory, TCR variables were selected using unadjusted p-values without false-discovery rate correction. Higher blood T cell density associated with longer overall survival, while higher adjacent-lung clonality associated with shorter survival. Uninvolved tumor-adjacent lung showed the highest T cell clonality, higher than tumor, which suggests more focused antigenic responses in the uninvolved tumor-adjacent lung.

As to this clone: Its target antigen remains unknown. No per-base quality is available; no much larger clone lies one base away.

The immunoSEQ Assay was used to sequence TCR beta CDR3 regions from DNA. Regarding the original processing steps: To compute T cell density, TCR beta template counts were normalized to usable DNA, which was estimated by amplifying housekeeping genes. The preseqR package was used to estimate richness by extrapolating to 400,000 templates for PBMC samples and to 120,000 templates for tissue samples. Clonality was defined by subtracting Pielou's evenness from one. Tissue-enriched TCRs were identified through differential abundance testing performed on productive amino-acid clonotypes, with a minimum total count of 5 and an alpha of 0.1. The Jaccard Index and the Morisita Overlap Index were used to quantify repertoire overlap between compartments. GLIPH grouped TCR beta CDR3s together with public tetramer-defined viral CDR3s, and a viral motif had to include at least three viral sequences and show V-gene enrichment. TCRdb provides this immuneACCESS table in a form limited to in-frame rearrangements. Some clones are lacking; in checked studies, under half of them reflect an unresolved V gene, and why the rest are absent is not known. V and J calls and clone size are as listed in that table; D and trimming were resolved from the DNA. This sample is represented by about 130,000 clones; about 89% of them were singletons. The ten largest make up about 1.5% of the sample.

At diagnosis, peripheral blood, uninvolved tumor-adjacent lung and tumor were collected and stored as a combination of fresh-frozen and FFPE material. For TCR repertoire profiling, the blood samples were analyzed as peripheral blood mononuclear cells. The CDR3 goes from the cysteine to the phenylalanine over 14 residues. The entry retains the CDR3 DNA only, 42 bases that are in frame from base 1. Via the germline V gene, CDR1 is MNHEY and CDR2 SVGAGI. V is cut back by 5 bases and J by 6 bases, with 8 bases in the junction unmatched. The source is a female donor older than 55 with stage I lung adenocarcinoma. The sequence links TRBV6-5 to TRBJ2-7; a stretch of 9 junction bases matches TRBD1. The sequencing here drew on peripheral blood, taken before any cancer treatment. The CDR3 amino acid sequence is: CASSRTGVGSEQYF. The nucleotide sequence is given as TGTGCCAGCAGTCGGACAGGGGTAGGGAGCGAGCAGTACTTC.